Shown below are 2 T cell receptor beta chains from a single sample sequenced in a study of cytomegalovirus exposure and HLA in healthy donors. Amplification used 60 Vbeta primers and 13 Jbeta primers. Produced via immunoSEQ multiplex PCR; TCRdb's table is partial and in-frame only. The sample yields under 200,000 clones, 82% seen once. The source material was PBMCs. These receptors came from a woman under 30 in good health and CMV-seronegative.

The V and J genes are TRBV18 and TRBJ2-7, with a possible D match to TRBD2 (6 bases). This CDR3 spans 15 amino acids. Germline values: CDR1 KGHSH, CDR2 LQKENI. Trimming took 3 bases from V and 6 from J, leaving 18 bases between them. The CDR3 loop is CASSPSGGFAREQYV. CDR3 sequence (DNA): TGTGCCAGCTCACCGTCCGGGGGATTCGCACGCGAGCAGTACGTC.

This clone was counted a single time. Without the conserved terminal phenylalanine or tryptophan, this CDR3 likely stems from a read error. It is unclear where the CDR3 begins or ends on the DNA, so no DNA is shown, and the CDR3 is as TCRdb lists it. The V and J genes are TRBV21-1 and TRBJ2-3; TRBD2 is the table's D call, not checked against the DNA. TRBV21-1 is labeled a pseudogene. The length of the CDR3 is 12 amino acids, counting both ends. This CDR3 reads CASSARTSGSKI.